This TCR beta chain was identified in a study of control samples from healthy donors and cancer patients. The assay was immunoSEQ multiplex PCR, and TCRdb's table has in-frame clones only and misses some. Of 150,000 to 200,000 clones in the sample, roughly 92% are singletons; the top ten hold 1.4%. The CDR3 loop spans 16 amino acids. Germline V gene lookup returns CDR1 SQVTM and CDR2 ANQGSEA. V shed 0 bases and J 7 bases; nucleotides not matched to a gene: 10. This TCR came from a man aged 25 to 40 in good health. Sequenced sample: blood. The rearrangement joins TRBV29-1 to TRBJ2-2; 8 bases align to TRBD1. The CDR3 coding sequence is TGCAGCGTTGAAGAAGAGGGCAGGGGGCTGGGCGGGGAGCTGTTTTTT. As protein: CSVEEEGRGLGGELFF.